Detailed here is one TCR beta chain. Its antigen is unknown. The assay used deep level. DNA at 150 to 200 ng, 25,000 to 35,000 T cell genomes, went into sorted-subset replicate PCRs. Original methodology: For the immunoSEQ data, sequences were junction-only without quality scores, so filtering differed. TCRdb's copy holds only in-frame clones and misses some; the assay was immunoSEQ multiplex PCR. Clone size and the V and J calls come from that table; the DNA yielded D and trimming. Counted here are about 690,000 clones, about nine tenths occurring once; the ten biggest clones make up about 34%. The sample belongs to a study of shared clonotypes between healthy human individuals. Whole-study findings and limits: Clonotype sharing across a handful of donors was observed for around 5% of naive CD4 clonotypes.

This CDR3 contains 14 residues. Trimming stripped 1 base from V and 7 bases from J, with 14 bases between. Looked up from germline, CDR1 is SGHDT and CDR2 is YYEEEE. This receptor was taken from a man aged 18 to 29 in good health. Some clones in this sample may be carry-over from other donors' samples. Sequencing was done on a sample of memory CD8+ T cells from PBMCs. As for subset: CD45RO+ cells pooled with CCR7-negative TemRA cells. The gene calls are TRBV5-6 and TRBJ1-1, with unresolved D. The CDR3 DNA reads as TGTGCCAGCAGCTTGTCCGCGGGAGCTGGTGAAGCTTTCTTT. This codes for CASSLSAGAGEAFF.